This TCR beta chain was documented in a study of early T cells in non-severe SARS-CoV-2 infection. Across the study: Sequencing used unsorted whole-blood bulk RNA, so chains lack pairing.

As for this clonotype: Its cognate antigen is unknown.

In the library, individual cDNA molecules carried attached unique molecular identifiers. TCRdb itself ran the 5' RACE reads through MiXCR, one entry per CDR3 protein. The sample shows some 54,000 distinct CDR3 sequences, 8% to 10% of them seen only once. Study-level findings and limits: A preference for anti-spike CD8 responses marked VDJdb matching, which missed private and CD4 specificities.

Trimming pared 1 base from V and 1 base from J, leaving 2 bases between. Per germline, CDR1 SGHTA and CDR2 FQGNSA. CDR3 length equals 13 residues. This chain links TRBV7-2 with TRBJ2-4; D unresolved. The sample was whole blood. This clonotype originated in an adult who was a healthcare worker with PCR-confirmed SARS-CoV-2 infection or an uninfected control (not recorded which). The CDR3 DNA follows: TGTGCCAGCAGCTTAGAGGCCAAAAACATTCAGTACTTC. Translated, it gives CASSLEAKNIQYF.